The 10 T cell receptor beta chains below all came from one sample that was sequenced in a study of naive and memory T cell subsets. TCR cDNA received a 3' ligated oligonucleotide that carried a UMI. Ligated cDNA underwent four rounds of PCR with nested alpha and beta constant region primers and SP2. Each CDR3 protein gets one entry after TCRdb re-called the 5' RACE reads with MiXCR. This sample has around 56,000 distinct CDR3 sequences; less than 10% occur once, and the top ten carry more than 7.5%. Receptor source: a female donor in good health.

This clonotype appeared many times. CDR3 in amino acids: CASRRAGSLYGYTF. CDR3 nucleotides: TGTGCCAGCAGGAGAGCAGGTTCCTTGTATGGCTACACCTTC. The chain joins TRBV9 to TRBJ1-2; D gene ambiguous. The CDR3 has 14 amino acids. V was shortened by 5 bases and J by 5 bases, with 16 bases between the two germline ends. The germline V gene encodes CDR1 SGDLS and CDR2 YYNGEE.

This clonotype was seen more than once but under ten times. This chain connects TRBV28 to TRBJ2-1; TRBD2 agrees at 13 bases. V was pared by 2 bases and J by 8 bases, with 3 bases of the junction left unmatched. Germline V gene lookup returns CDR1 MDHEN and CDR2 SYDVKM. The CDR3 contains 15 residues. The CDR3 coding sequence is TGTGCCAGCAGTTTAGGGACTAGCGGGGTCCATGAGCAGTTCTTC. Translation: CASSLGTSGVHEQFF.

This clonotype was detected only a few times. V usage is TRBV2 and J usage is TRBJ1-1, with D perhaps TRBD1 (6 bases). CDR1 and CDR2 (germline): SNHLY, FYNNEI. The CDR3 runs 15 residues. Trimming cost V 4 bases and J 4 bases, with 16 bases left between them. CDR3: CASSGQGPTVTEAFF. The CDR3 DNA follows: TGTGCCAGCAGTGGGCAGGGGCCTACGGTCACTGAAGCTTTCTTT.

V gene TRBV19 combines with J gene TRBJ2-3; D is possibly TRBD2 (6 bases). With 7 bases removed from V and 6 bases from J, the gap between germline ends came to 8 bases. The V gene's germline CDR1 is LNHDA and CDR2 SQIVND (reference sequence). The CDR3 runs to 11 residues. The CDR3 reads CASTRGDTQYF. The CDR3 coding sequence is TGTGCCAGTACCCGGGGGGATACGCAGTATTTT.

The rearrangement links TRBV20-1 to TRBJ2-5; 9 nucleotides agree with TRBD2. After removal of 2 bases from V and 9 bases from J, the junction contained 13 bases not matched to a gene. The CDR3 spans 15 residues. CDR1 is DFQATT and CDR2 is SNEGSKA in the germline V gene (reference sequence). CDR3 coding DNA: TGCAGTGCTAGAATCCCAGCGGGGGGACGGGGTGCCCAGTACTTC. Its protein is CSARIPAGGRGAQYF.

J is TRBJ2-2 and V is TRBV15; D gene unclear. The CDR3 is made up of 17 amino acids. CDR1 is LNHNV and CDR2 is YYDKDF in the germline V gene (reference sequence). Trimming removed 0 bases at V and 0 bases at J, with 11 bases between. The CDR3 spells CATSRDPGRSNTGELFF. In nucleotides, the CDR3 is TGTGCCACCAGCAGAGATCCTGGCCGCTCGAACACCGGGGAGCTGTTTTTT.

The chain couples TRBV12-3 or TRBV12-4 to TRBJ2-1; 9 nucleotides align to TRBD2. There are 15 residues in the CDR3. J was trimmed by 8 bases and V by 5 bases; bases with no gene match: 10. In nucleotides, the CDR3 is TGTGCCAGCAGTGCGGTAGGCGGGGGGGCCCATGAGCAGTTCTTC. Protein sequence: CASSAVGGGAHEQFF.

This clonotype was detected a few times. This chain joins TRBV6-2 or TRBV6-3 and TRBJ2-1, with a possible D match to TRBD2 (5 bases). The CDR3 has 14 residues. The V and J ends lost 6 bases and 7 bases respectively, with 16 bases between them. CDR1 is MNHEY, CDR2 SVGEGT, per germline. Here the CDR3 DNA reads TGTGCCAGCAGCCGCGGGTCTCTGGGGAATGAGCAGTTCTTC. Translation: CASSRGSLGNEQFF.

In its sample, this clonotype was seen many times. The V call is TRBV29-1, the J call TRBJ2-5; D is perhaps TRBD2 (6 bases). The CDR3 runs to 12 residues. Germline V gene sequence: CDR1 SQVTM, CDR2 ANQGSEA. V was trimmed by 4 bases and J by 7 bases, leaving 13 bases between them. The CDR3 reads CSVGTAGGTQYF. In DNA, the CDR3 is TGCAGCGTTGGGACGGCCGGGGGGACCCAGTACTTC.

This clonotype has a count of ten or more. The V and J genes are TRBV2 and TRBJ1-6; D is possibly TRBD1 (5 bases). The CDR3 sequence is 17 residues long. V dropped 4 bases and J dropped 0 bases, with 13 bases sitting between them. Germline CDR1 is SNHLY and CDR2 is FYNNEI. CDR3 sequence: CASSGGREGSYNSPLHF. The DNA for the CDR3 is TGTGCCAGCAGTGGGGGACGGGAGGGCTCCTATAATTCACCCCTCCACTTT.